Each of the 28 T cell receptor beta chains below was sequenced from the same sample in a study of blood T cell repertoires in COVID-19. Measured with immunoSEQ multiplex PCR; TCRdb has only the in-frame clones, and not every one. The sample lists roughly 100,000 clones, 89% occurring once. Sequencing input: peripheral blood. These receptors all come from a woman of 80 years or more with active COVID-19.

Concerning this clone: One end of the junction fails to match germline, which may point to a read error. The V call is TRBV7-8, the J call TRBJ2-7, with TRBD2 matching 8 bases. The V gene's germline CDR1 is SGHVS and CDR2 FQNEAQ. The CDR3 sequence is 14 residues long. The CDR3 reads CASSTEWAGGEVNF. The CDR3 DNA reads TGTGCCAGCAGCACGGAGTGGGCGGGAGGAGAAGTCAACTTC.

V and J are TRBV7-3 and TRBJ1-1, with D maybe TRBD1 (5 bases). CDR3 length equals 14 residues. V lost 3 bases, J lost 1 base, and 9 bases lay in between. Germline loops: CDR1 SGHTA, CDR2 FQGTGA. The CDR3 DNA follows: TGTGCCAGCAGCTTGGCGGGACGGAACACTGAAGCTTTCTTT. Its translation: CASSLAGRNTEAFF.

The chain carries TRBV6-4 and TRBJ2-1, with TRBD1 identical over 9 bases. The trim removed 6 bases at V and 8 bases at J, leaving 11 bases unmatched. Per the germline V gene, CDR1 is MRHNA and CDR2 is SNTAGT. The CDR3 is made up of 15 amino acids. Written as DNA, the CDR3 is TGTGCCAGCAGAACTTCGGGACAGGGTGTCTATGAGCAGTTCTTC. It yields the protein CASRTSGQGVYEQFF.

The chain uses TRBV28 and TRBJ2-7, with a weak D call TRBD2 (5 bases). V was cut by 7 bases and J by 4 bases, with 17 bases left in between. CDR3 length equals 14 residues. CDR1 and CDR2 (germline): MDHEN, SYDVKM. The CDR3 sequence is CASNGLSDGYEQYF. The CDR3 DNA follows: TGTGCCAGCAACGGACTGTCGGATGGGTACGAGCAGTACTTC.

The chain links TRBV15 to TRBJ2-1; D not certain. V shed 1 base and J shed 9 bases, with 7 bases lying between them. Germline values: CDR1 LNHNV, CDR2 YYDKDF (reference sequence). The length of the CDR3 is 12 residues. CDR3 amino acids: CATSRASSEQFF. The CDR3 nucleotides read TGTGCCACCAGCAGAGCAAGTAGTGAGCAGTTCTTC.

The chain joins TRBV7-3 to TRBJ2-1, with D possibly being TRBD2 (5 bases). This CDR3 contains 13 residues. Germline CDR1 and CDR2: SGHTA and FQGTGA. With 1 base removed from V and 6 bases from J, the gap between germline ends came to 7 bases. The CDR3 protein is CASSLMEANEQFF. CDR3 nucleotide sequence: TGTGCCAGCAGCTTAATGGAGGCCAATGAGCAGTTCTTC.

This sequence joins TRBV7-8 and TRBJ2-7, with D tentatively TRBD1 (5 bases). Trimming removed 4 bases from V and 5 bases from J, with 18 bases in between. Germline CDR1 SGHVS, CDR2 FQNEAQ. This CDR3 contains 15 residues. Here the CDR3 DNA reads TGTGCCAGCAGCTCCGCCAAGGGGATGGCCAACGAGCAGTACTTC. It codes for CASSSAKGMANEQYF.

V gene TRBV5-4 combines with J gene TRBJ2-7; 8 positions match TRBD2. The CDR3 consists of 16 residues. Germline lookup yields CDR1 SGHNT and CDR2 YYREEE (reference sequence). The junction had 13 bases not matched to a gene; V was cut back by 3 bases and J by 5 bases. CDR3 amino acids: CASSSSGGVLGDEQYF. CDR3 nucleotides: TGTGCCAGCAGCTCCTCGGGGGGGGTGCTGGGGGACGAGCAGTACTTC.

The CDR3 is CASSPRQGSSNQPQHF. CDR3 bases: TGTGCCAGCTCACCACGACAGGGGAGCAGCAATCAGCCCCAGCATTTT. V is TRBV18 and J is TRBJ1-5; 8 bases match TRBD1. The trim removed 1 base at V and 1 base at J, leaving 3 bases unmatched. The germline CDR1 and CDR2 sequences are KGHSH and LQKENI. The CDR3 has 16 amino acids.

V and J are TRBV7-6 and TRBJ2-6, with D maybe TRBD2 (6 bases). The CDR3 is 17 amino acids. Germline V gene lookup returns CDR1 SGHVS and CDR2 FNYEAQ. V lost 1 base and J 0 bases, leaving 10 bases between the germline ends. The CDR3 DNA sequence: TGTGCCAGCAGCTTAGTAGCGGCCCGCTCTGGGGCCAACGTCCTGACTTTC. It translates to CASSLVAARSGANVLTF.

Here the CDR3 DNA reads TGTGCCAGCTCACCACGGACTAGGATAGACTACGAGCAGTACTTC. Residues: CASSPRTRIDYEQYF. The rearrangement links TRBV18 to TRBJ2-7; 7 bases map to TRBD2. There are 15 residues in the CDR3. J was trimmed by 3 bases and V by 1 base; bases with no gene match: 6. Germline assignment: CDR1 KGHSH and CDR2 LQKENI.

V usage is TRBV3-1 (or the pseudogene TRBV3-2) and J usage is TRBJ2-1, with D possibly being TRBD1 (6 bases). The CDR3 extends over 15 amino acids. V dropped 1 base and J dropped 3 bases, with 10 bases sitting between them. The V gene's germline CDR1 is LGHDT and CDR2 YNNKEL (reference sequence). The CDR3 DNA is TGTGCCAGCAGCCAAGGAACGGGACACTACAATGAGCAGTTCTTC. As protein: CASSQGTGHYNEQFF.

The J gene is TRBJ2-1, the V gene TRBV10-2, with unresolved D. Trimming took 4 bases from V and 4 from J, leaving 5 bases between them. This CDR3 has 12 amino acids. Germline V gene lookup returns CDR1 WSHSY and CDR2 SAAADI. Here the CDR3 reads CASSAQYNEQFF. CDR3 DNA: TGCGCCAGCAGTGCCCAATACAATGAGCAGTTCTTC.

The sample holds one count of this clone. V usage is TRBV7-2 and J usage is TRBJ2-2, with TRBD2 matching over 9 bases. V was pared by 1 base and J by 5 bases, with 5 bases of the junction left unmatched. Germline V gives CDR1 SGHTA, CDR2 FQGNSA. The CDR3 loop spans 16 amino acids. CDR3 residues: CASSLGSGSYTGELFF. CDR3 in DNA: TGTGCCAGCAGCTTAGGTAGCGGGAGTTATACCGGGGAGCTGTTTTTT.

This sequence joins TRBV11-1 and TRBJ2-1, with D possibly being TRBD2 (6 bases). The CDR3 sequence is 15 residues long. Trimming removed 5 bases at V and 0 bases at J, with 11 bases between. Germline values: CDR1 SGHAT, CDR2 FQDESV (reference sequence). The chain's CDR3 is CASSRDSSSYNEQFF. Here the CDR3 DNA reads TGTGCCAGCAGCCGGGACTCGAGCTCCTACAATGAGCAGTTCTTC.

This clone was recorded once. This chain joins TRBV3-1 (or the pseudogene TRBV3-2) and TRBJ2-5; D unclear. Germline V gene data show CDR1 as LGHDT and CDR2 as YNNKEL (reference sequence). V shed 1 base and J shed 2 bases, with 5 bases lying between them. The CDR3 has 13 residues. CDR3 sequence reads: CASSQVLQETQYF. As DNA, the CDR3 is TGTGCCAGCAGCCAAGTTCTGCAAGAGACCCAGTACTTC.

The J gene is TRBJ2-3, the V gene TRBV12-2; the table's TRBD2 call for D was not verified on the DNA. TRBV12-2 is described as a pseudogene. The length of the CDR3 is 18 residues. The DNA of the CDR3 is TGTGCAAGTCGCTTAGCTAAGACTAGCGGGAGTGACACAGATACGCAGTATTTT. Translating it yields CASRLAKTSGSDTDTQYF.

V and J are TRBV23-1 and TRBJ1-5; D is ambiguous. TRBV23-1 is known as an ORF, though its function is uncertain. Trimming removed 8 bases from V and 6 bases from J, with 14 bases in between. The CDR3 totals 13 residues. This CDR3 reads CASSTPVSQPQHF. The CDR3 nucleotides are TGCGCCAGCTCGACTCCGGTGAGTCAGCCCCAGCATTTT.

V is TRBV18 and J is TRBJ1-5; 7 bases map to TRBD1. In germline, CDR1 is KGHSH, CDR2 LQKENI. The length of the CDR3 is 17 residues. V was pared by 3 bases and J by 6 bases, with 14 bases of the junction left unmatched. The CDR3 sequence is CASSPEVGTVATQPQHF. CDR3 coding DNA: TGTGCCAGCTCACCCGAAGTCGGGACAGTCGCCACTCAGCCCCAGCATTTT. The whole variable domain, filled in from reference TRBV18 and TRBJ1-5, reads NAGVMQNPRHLVRRRGQEARLRCSPMKGHSHVYWYRQLPEEGLKFMVYLQKENIIDESGMPKERFSAEFPKEGPSILRIQQVVRGDSAAYFCASSPEVGTVATQPQHFGDGTRLSIL.

The genes are TRBV5-1 and TRBJ2-5; the match to TRBD2 covers 7 bases. The CDR3 is 13 amino acids. V shed 4 bases and J 2 bases; nucleotides not matched to a gene: 2. Per germline, CDR1 SGHRS and CDR2 YFSETQ. CDR3 bases: TGCGCCAGCAGCCAGGGAGGGCAAGAGACCCAGTACTTC. Residues: CASSQGGQETQYF.

This chain joins TRBV7-3 and TRBJ2-3; D call uncertain. Germline V gives CDR1 SGHTA, CDR2 FQGTGA. This CDR3 region has 13 residues. Trimming cost V 5 bases and J 3 bases, with 9 bases left between them. The chain's CDR3 is CASSQTRTDTQYF. The CDR3 nucleotides are TGTGCCAGCAGCCAGACCAGGACAGATACGCAGTATTTT.

This chain uses TRBV19 with TRBJ1-3; D gene ambiguous. V dropped 3 bases and J dropped 3 bases, with 12 bases sitting between them. Germline lookup yields CDR1 LNHDA and CDR2 SQIVND (reference sequence). The CDR3 runs to 15 residues. Here the CDR3 reads CASSIRRGGGNTIYF. The CDR3 nucleotides read TGTGCCAGTAGTATTCGCCGGGGAGGTGGAAACACCATATATTTT.

This clone came up a few times. The chain uses TRBV30 and TRBJ2-1, with 13 positions matching TRBD2. This CDR3 is built from 16 residues. The V gene's germline CDR1 is GTSNPN and CDR2 SVGIG (reference sequence). Trimming cost V 8 bases and J 6 bases; bases outside gene matches: 13. The CDR3 DNA is TGTGCCGCAAGCCTGACCGGGACTAGCGGGATCAATGAGCAGTTCTTC. Translated, it gives CAASLTGTSGINEQFF.

V and J are TRBV14 and TRBJ1-5; 7 bases line up with TRBD1. With V trimmed by 3 bases and J by 10 bases, 6 bases remained unmatched. Germline CDR1 reads SGHDN; CDR2 reads FVKESK. The CDR3 has 13 residues. CDR3 in amino acids: CASSQNRGGPQHF. As DNA, the CDR3 is TGTGCCAGCAGCCAGAACAGGGGTGGACCCCAGCATTTT.

The V and J genes are TRBV19 and TRBJ2-3; 11 bases are a match to TRBD2. There are 16 residues in the CDR3. Per the germline V gene, CDR1 is LNHDA and CDR2 is SQIVND (reference sequence). V dropped 4 bases and J dropped 6; count of bases not matched to a gene: 9. CDR3 DNA: TGTGCCAGTAGTAGAAACCTAGCGGGAGGATTGGATACGCAGTATTTT. This gives the protein CASSRNLAGGLDTQYF.

The rearrangement uses TRBV7-3 and TRBJ2-3; possible D gene TRBD2, 6 bases. Trimming removed 1 base from V and 0 bases from J, with 14 bases in between. The CDR3 covers 17 residues. CDR1 and CDR2 from the germline V gene are SGHTA and FQGTGA. The DNA for the CDR3 is TGTGCCAGCAGCTTAAGCGGACGCGGGGCTAGCACAGATACGCAGTATTTT. It yields the protein CASSLSGRGASTDTQYF.

The chain employs TRBV2 and TRBJ2-7; 9 bases line up with TRBD1. From germline, CDR1 is SNHLY and CDR2 FYNNEI. V was clipped by 7 bases and J by 0 bases; unmatched bases: 4. The CDR3 runs 14 residues. The CDR3 sequence: CASKLTGGSYEQYF. CDR3 DNA: TGTGCCAGCAAATTGACAGGGGGCTCCTACGAGCAGTACTTC.

The gene calls are TRBV5-1 and TRBJ2-1, with D possibly being TRBD2 (6 bases). Trimming stripped 3 bases from V and 16 bases from J, with 23 bases between. Germline CDR1 reads SGHRS; CDR2 reads YFSETQ. The CDR3 is 14 residues long. CDR3 DNA sequence: TGCGCCAGCAGCTCGGGGGACCTGACGGCAGGAAGATTCTTC. Translation gives CASSSGDLTAGRFF.